One sample yielded the 18 T cell receptor beta chains listed below, sequenced in a study of shared clonotypes between healthy human individuals. Selected positively for CCR7 and CD45RO-negative, naive CD8 cells excluded terminally differentiated effector memory CD45RA+ cells. TCRdb's table, derived via immunoSEQ multiplex PCR, lists solely in-frame clones and lacks some. Of roughly 590,000 clones listed, 95% to 96% are singletons. The sample comprised naive CD8+ T cells sorted from blood. Receptors were obtained from a woman in her thirties in good health.

V is TRBV27 and J is TRBJ2-3; 7 positions match TRBD2. V lost 4 bases and J lost 6; bases outside the gene matches: 13. The CDR3 covers 16 residues. Germline V gives CDR1 MNHEY, CDR2 SMNVEV (reference sequence). CDR3 residues: CASSYLGGNAEDTQYF. The DNA for the CDR3 is TGTGCCAGCAGTTATCTGGGGGGGAACGCCGAGGATACGCAGTATTTT.

V gene TRBV28 combines with J gene TRBJ2-7, with D hard to call. This CDR3 has 12 amino acids. V gave up 7 bases and J gave up 1 base, with 8 bases separating them. Germline-derived CDR1 and CDR2 are MDHEN and SYDVKM. CDR3 protein: CASTRDSYEQYF. The DNA for the CDR3 is TGTGCCAGCACGCGAGATTCCTACGAGCAGTACTTC.

This clone was picked up one time. The chain has TRBV27 and TRBJ2-2, with TRBD1 matching over 8 bases. Germline trimming cut 6 bases from V and 5 bases from J; bases unmatched to any gene: 11. Germline assignment: CDR1 MNHEY and CDR2 SMNVEV (reference sequence). The CDR3 contains 16 residues. The CDR3 sequence is CASSRLDRGGTGELFF. The CDR3 DNA reads TGTGCCAGCAGCCGACTCGACAGGGGTGGGACCGGGGAGCTGTTTTTT.

This sequence joins TRBV19 and TRBJ1-1; 7 nucleotides align to TRBD1. The V segment lost 2 bases and the J segment 5 bases; nucleotides outside the gene matches: 8. This CDR3 spans 15 amino acids. In germline, CDR1 is LNHDA, CDR2 SQIVND (reference sequence). The CDR3 DNA sequence: TGTGCCAGTAGTATATCACAGGGGATCGGGACTGAAGCTTTCTTT. It codes for CASSISQGIGTEAFF.

CDR3 nucleotides: TGTGCCAGTAGTCTACAGCGGGGCGCCGACACCGGGGAGCTGTTTTTT. This translates into CASSLQRGADTGELFF. This rearrangement joins TRBV19 to TRBJ2-2, with 7 positions matching TRBD2. Germline lookup yields CDR1 LNHDA and CDR2 SQIVND (reference sequence). This CDR3 has 16 amino acids. V shed 5 bases and J 3 bases; nucleotides not matched to a gene: 9. Filled out from reference TRBV19 and TRBJ2-2, the complete variable domain reads DGGITQSPKYLFRKEGQNVTLSCEQNLNHDAMYWYRQDPGQGLRLIYYSQIVNDFQKGDIAEGYSVSREKKESFPLTVTSAQKNPTAFYLCASSLQRGADTGELFFGEGSRLTVL.

The chain combines TRBV7-2 with TRBJ2-1; either TRBD1 or TRBD2 may fit D (5 bases each). Trimming pared 5 bases from V and 1 base from J, leaving 12 bases between. The CDR3 spans 15 residues. Per the germline V gene, CDR1 is SGHTA and CDR2 is FQGNSA. The CDR3 sequence is CASSPHEGSYNEQFF. In DNA, the CDR3 is TGTGCCAGCAGCCCTCACGAGGGGTCCTACAATGAGCAGTTCTTC.

This clone was seen a single time. This chain uses TRBV6-5 with TRBJ1-2; D not certain. Germline values: CDR1 MNHEY, CDR2 SVGAGI. The CDR3 is made up of 11 amino acids. Trimming stripped 5 bases from V and 8 bases from J, with 9 bases between. Here the CDR3 reads CASSAMGGYTF. CDR3 coding DNA: TGTGCCAGCAGTGCGATGGGGGGCTACACCTTC.

The V gene is TRBV11-2, the J gene TRBJ1-1; tentatively, D is TRBD1 (5 bases). This CDR3 has 15 amino acids. Trimming shortened V by 2 bases and J by 1 base, and 11 bases separated the two germline ends. CDR1 is SGHAT and CDR2 is FQNNGV in the germline V gene. The CDR3: CASSLLGRGNTEAFF. The CDR3 region has the DNA TGTGCCAGCAGCTTACTGGGACGGGGGAACACTGAAGCTTTCTTT.

The genes are TRBV5-5 and TRBJ2-7; TRBD1 might be the D (6 bases). This CDR3 is 13 amino acids long. Per germline, CDR1 SGHKS and CDR2 YYEKEE (reference sequence). V lost 4 bases and J 3 bases, leaving 11 bases between the germline ends. The CDR3 reads CASSLGGNYEQYF. In DNA, the CDR3 is TGTGCCAGCAGCCTAGGGGGTAACTACGAGCAGTACTTC.

Only one count was recorded for this clone. The chain is built from TRBV28 and TRBJ1-4; 7 nucleotides line up with TRBD1. With 11 bases clipped from V and 7 bases from J, the junction kept 10 bases outside the gene matches. CDR3 length equals 13 residues. Germline CDR1 reads MDHEN; CDR2 reads SYDVKM. The CDR3 sequence is CAANRGFGEKLFF. CDR3 bases: TGTGCCGCCAACAGGGGTTTCGGTGAAAAACTGTTTTTT.

In the case of this clone: This CDR3 is also generated by other DNA sequences in the sample. The chain combines TRBV5-1 with TRBJ1-1, with 8 bases lining up with TRBD1. Germline values: CDR1 SGHRS, CDR2 YFSETQ. This CDR3 is built from 14 residues. V lost 0 bases to trimming and J lost 5 bases; unmatched junction nucleotides: 3. CDR3 coding DNA: TGCGCCAGCAGCTTGGGACAGGGGAGGACTGAAGCTTTCTTT. Translating it yields CASSLGQGRTEAFF.

V and J are TRBV11-2 and TRBJ1-4; no clear D gene. The CDR3 is 14 amino acids. V gave up 5 bases and J gave up 8 bases, with 15 bases separating them. Per the germline V gene, CDR1 is SGHAT and CDR2 is FQNNGV. The CDR3 bases are TGTGCCAGCAGCAACGCACGGGGAGGAGAAAAACTGTTTTTT. This codes for CASSNARGGEKLFF.

The CDR3: CASSDYRGYEQYF. As DNA, the CDR3 is TGTGCCAGCAGCGATTACAGGGGCTACGAGCAGTACTTC. V and J are TRBV9 and TRBJ2-7, with TRBD1 identical over 7 bases. V shed 3 bases, J shed 3 bases, and the junction held 3 bases outside the gene matches. Germline loops: CDR1 SGDLS, CDR2 YYNGEE. The CDR3 is made up of 13 amino acids.

This clone came up once. The chain links TRBV2 to TRBJ2-5; D might be TRBD1 or TRBD2, each matching 6 bases. The length of the CDR3 is 16 residues. The germline V gene has CDR1 SNHLY and CDR2 FYNNEI. The V and J ends lost 7 bases and 3 bases respectively, with 21 bases between them. The CDR3 protein is CASIGTRGHWEETQYF. CDR3 nucleotide sequence: TGTGCCAGCATCGGAACCCGGGGGCATTGGGAAGAGACCCAGTACTTC.

The rearrangement uses TRBV5-1 and TRBJ1-1; no definite D call. Germline CDR1 and CDR2: SGHRS and YFSETQ. Trimming shortened V by 0 bases and J by 8 bases, and 11 bases separated the two germline ends. The CDR3 covers 13 residues. Here the CDR3 DNA reads TGCGCCAGCAGCTTGGCTGGGCCAGACGAAGCTTTCTTT. This encodes CASSLAGPDEAFF.

For this clone: Other DNA sequences within the sample encode an identical CDR3. The J gene is TRBJ1-1, the V gene TRBV28; D is undetermined. Germline values: CDR1 MDHEN, CDR2 SYDVKM. Trimming shortened V by 3 bases and J by 4 bases, and 3 bases separated the two germline ends. The CDR3 extends over 11 amino acids. The CDR3 DNA reads as TGTGCCAGCAGTTTTTCCACTGAAGCTTTCTTT. Residues: CASSFSTEAFF.

V is TRBV19 and J is TRBJ2-1, with D tentatively TRBD1 or TRBD2 (6 bases each). The CDR3 spans 13 residues. CDR1 LNHDA and CDR2 SQIVND come from the germline V gene (reference sequence). V was cut by 5 bases and J by 4 bases, with 9 bases left in between. The DNA of the CDR3 is TGTGCCAGTAGTGGGGGGCCGTACAATGAGCAGTTCTTC. Residues: CASSGGPYNEQFF. Full variable domain (remainder filled in from reference TRBV19 and TRBJ2-1): DGGITQSPKYLFRKEGQNVTLSCEQNLNHDAMYWYRQDPGQGLRLIYYSQIVNDFQKGDIAEGYSVSREKKESFPLTVTSAQKNPTAFYLCASSGGPYNEQFFGPGTRLTVL.

V and J are TRBV27 and TRBJ2-5, with D perhaps TRBD1 (6 bases). The end of the DNA is better explained by TRBJ2-7, so the J call may be wrong. The length of the CDR3 is 13 residues. The germline gives CDR1 MNHEY, CDR2 SMNVEV (reference sequence). The chain's CDR3 is CASSFGQHYEQYF. CDR3 sequence (DNA): TGTGCCAGCAGTTTCGGACAGCACTACGAGCAGTACTTC.